This T cell receptor beta chain was observed in a study of cytomegalovirus exposure and HLA in healthy donors. Study overall: Earlier results showed 120 million or so unique TCR beta sequences derived from roughly 200 million T cells.

About this clone itself: Antigen specificity is unknown.

Study-wide results and caveats: Most sequenced TCRs were rare (though some public TCRs occurred in many donors). Researchers catalogued about 160 TCR beta chains as cytomegalovirus-associated.

The study ran its PCR with 60 Vbeta and 13 Jbeta primers. Methods used by the authors: Among the unique TCR beta chains that a later analysis counted, about 84 million in all, 10 million to 14 million were shared. Profiling relied on immunoSEQ multiplex PCR, and the TCRdb table lists in-frame clones only, not all of them. That table supplies the V and J calls and clone size; D and trimming were determined from the DNA. Of 90,000 to 120,000 clones listed, 60% to 80% are singletons. V shed 6 bases and J 1 base; nucleotides not matched to a gene: 7. CDR1 and CDR2 (germline): MNHEY, SMNVEV (reference sequence). The CDR3 has 15 amino acids.

The sequence was obtained from a man aged 18 to 29 in good health and CMV-seronegative. The V call is TRBV27, the J call TRBJ2-7; 9 nucleotides line up with TRBD1. Sequencing input: PBMCs. The CDR3 coding sequence is TGTGCCAGCAGCCCTACAGGGGGCTTATCCTACGAGCAGTACTTC. Amino acids: CASSPTGGLSYEQYF.